This record covers a single T cell receptor beta chain. The antigen is unknown. This entry is derived from a study of response to subunit inactivated influenza vaccine. Study-level findings and limits: Researchers suggested that each seasonal influenza vaccination recruits few new T cells.

V dropped 4 bases and J dropped 6 bases, with 17 bases sitting between them. The length of the CDR3 is 15 residues. The germline gives CDR1 SGHRS, CDR2 YFSETQ. Using its own MiXCR run on the RT-PCR reads, TCRdb lists one record per CDR3 protein. The table has around 790,000 distinct CDR3 sequences, 21% seen once. The receptor comes from a man aged 50-60 years who received an inactivated influenza vaccine. V usage is TRBV5-1 and J usage is TRBJ1-5; perhaps TRBD1 as D (5 bases). The sample in question was PBMCs from blood, obtained 5 to 6 days after vaccination. CDR3 residues: CASSPGGIGAQPQHF. The DNA for the CDR3 is TGCGCCAGCAGCCCGGGGGGAATAGGGGCTCAGCCCCAGCATTTT.